This T cell receptor (beta chain) was documented in a study of T-cell reconstitution after alpha-beta-depleted transplantation in children. General study results and limits: The high TCRbeta diversity at day 60 in some patients came from surviving recipient T cells and thymic progenitors. Roughly two months post-transplant, alpha-beta T cells reportedly originated from several hundred graft clones that had expanded. The authors attributed T-cell counts and diversity one year after transplant mostly to newly produced T cells.

This clonotype was seen only a few times. Antigen unknown. Trimming took 4 bases from V and 7 from J, leaving 20 bases between them. Germline V gene sequence: CDR1 MGHRA, CDR2 YSYEKL. This CDR3 region has 17 residues. As it was prepared, the TCRbeta library received unique molecular identifiers. TCRdb processed the PCR reads anew with MiXCR; each CDR3 protein has one entry. This sample has about 870,000 distinct CDR3 sequences, with approximately 15% found just once. This chain links TRBV4-1 with TRBJ1-6; no definite D call. This sample comprised PBMCs, mostly from graft donor cells, obtained 360 days after TCRalphabeta/CD19-depleted stem cell transplant. This TCR was sampled from a male patient younger than 18 who had a stem cell transplant for acute lymphoblastic leukemia, so the T cells may come from the graft donor. CDR3 coding DNA: TGCGCCAGCAGCCTCCGGGCCTCAATCCTTGTCAATTCACCCCTCCACTTT. This gives the protein CASSLRASILVNSPLHF.